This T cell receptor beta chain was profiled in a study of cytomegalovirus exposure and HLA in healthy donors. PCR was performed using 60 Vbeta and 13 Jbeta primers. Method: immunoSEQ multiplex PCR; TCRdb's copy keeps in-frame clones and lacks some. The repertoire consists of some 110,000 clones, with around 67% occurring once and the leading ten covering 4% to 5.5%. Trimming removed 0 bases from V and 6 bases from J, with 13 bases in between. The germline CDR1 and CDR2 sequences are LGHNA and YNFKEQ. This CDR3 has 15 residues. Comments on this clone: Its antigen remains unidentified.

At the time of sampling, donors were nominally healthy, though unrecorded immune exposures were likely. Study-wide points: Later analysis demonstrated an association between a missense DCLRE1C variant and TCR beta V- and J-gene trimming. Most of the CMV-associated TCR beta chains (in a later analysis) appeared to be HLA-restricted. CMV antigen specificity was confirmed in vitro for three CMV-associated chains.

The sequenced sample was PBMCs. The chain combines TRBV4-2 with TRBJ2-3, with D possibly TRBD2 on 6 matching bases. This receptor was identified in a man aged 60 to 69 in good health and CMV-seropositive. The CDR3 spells CASSQEWGRKDTQYF. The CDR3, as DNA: TGTGCCAGCAGCCAAGAGTGGGGGAGGAAGGATACGCAGTATTTT.